This T cell receptor (beta chain) was captured by sequencing in a study of cytomegalovirus exposure and HLA in healthy donors. General observations from the study: In vitro testing confirmed a few CMV-associated chains as specific for CMV antigens.

Here immunoSEQ multiplex PCR was the method, and the copy in TCRdb shows in-frame clones only, minus some. Of roughly 190,000 clones in the sample, around nine tenths were seen once. Remarks on this clone: Antigen specificity is unknown.

This CDR3 has 13 residues. CDR1 and CDR2 (germline): SGHTA, FQGNSA. V was trimmed by 0 bases and J by 8 bases, leaving 10 bases between them. The sequenced sample was PBMCs. The source of this sequence is a man aged 25-45 years in good health and CMV-seropositive. The V call is TRBV7-2, the J call TRBJ1-2; no clear D. As DNA, the CDR3 is TGTGCCAGCAGCTTAGCTTTCGGGGAAGGCTACACCTTC. The encoded protein is CASSLAFGEGYTF.